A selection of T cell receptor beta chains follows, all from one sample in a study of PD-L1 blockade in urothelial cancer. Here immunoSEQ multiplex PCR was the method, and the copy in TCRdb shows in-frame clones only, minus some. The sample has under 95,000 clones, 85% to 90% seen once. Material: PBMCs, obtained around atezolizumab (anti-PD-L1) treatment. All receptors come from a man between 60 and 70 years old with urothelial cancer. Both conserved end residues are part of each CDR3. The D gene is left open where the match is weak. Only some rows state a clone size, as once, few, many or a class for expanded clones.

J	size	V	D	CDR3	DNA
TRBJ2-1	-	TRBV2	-	CASSGWRDGSQFF	TGTGCCAGCAGTGGATGGCGGGACGGATCTCAGTTCTTC
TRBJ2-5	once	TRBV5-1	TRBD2	CASSLQLAGGRRETQYF	TGCGCCAGCAGCTTGCAACTAGCGGGGGGGCGTCGGGAGACCCAGTACTTC
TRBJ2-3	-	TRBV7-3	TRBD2	CASSLTLAGLPDTQYF	TGTGCCAGCAGCTTAACGCTAGCGGGCTTACCAGATACGCAGTATTTT
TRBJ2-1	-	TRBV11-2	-	CASSLVRGNEQFF	TGTGCCAGCAGCTTAGTCAGGGGTAATGAGCAGTTCTTC
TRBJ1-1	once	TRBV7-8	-	CASSRSGANTEAFF	TGTGCCAGCAGTCGATCAGGGGCGAACACTGAAGCTTTCTTT
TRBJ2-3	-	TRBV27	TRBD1	CASSLSNRGTDTQYF	TGTGCCAGCAGTTTATCAAACAGGGGGACAGATACGCAGTATTTT
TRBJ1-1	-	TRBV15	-	CATSRKSSPNTEAFF	TGTGCCACCAGCAGAAAATCCTCCCCGAACACTGAAGCTTTCTTT
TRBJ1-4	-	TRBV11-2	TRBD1	CASSLDRITEKLFF	TGTGCCAGCAGCTTGGACAGGATTACAGAAAAACTGTTTTTT
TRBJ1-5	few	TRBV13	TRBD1	CASSFRGQPQHF	TGTGCCAGCAGCTTCAGGGGGCAGCCCCAGCATTTT
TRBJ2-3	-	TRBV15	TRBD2	CATSSKGLAGGWGTDTQYF	TGTGCCACCAGCAGTAAGGGGCTAGCGGGGGGCTGGGGCACAGATACGCAGTATTTT
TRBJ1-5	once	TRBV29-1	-	CSVGDRNNQPQHF	TGCAGCGTTGGCGACAGAAACAATCAGCCCCAGCATTTT
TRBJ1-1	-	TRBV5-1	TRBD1	CASMAGGNSQSTLGAFF	TGCGCCAGCATGGCAGGGGGTAACTCCCAATCTACCCTGGGAGCTTTCTTT
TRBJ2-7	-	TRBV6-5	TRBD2	CASSYRGGSISYEQYF	TGTGCCAGCAGTTATAGGGGCGGGAGTATCTCCTACGAGCAGTACTTC
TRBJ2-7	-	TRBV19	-	CASSIAQGVKEQYF	TGTGCCAGTAGTATAGCACAGGGCGTGAAGGAGCAGTACTTC
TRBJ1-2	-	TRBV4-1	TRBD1	CASRNPGQGTYGYTF	TGCGCCAGCAGGAATCCGGGACAGGGTACCTATGGCTACACCTTC
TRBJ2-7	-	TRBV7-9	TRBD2	CASSPGTSGPQYF	TGTGCCAGCAGCCCCGGGACTAGCGGACCGCAGTACTTC
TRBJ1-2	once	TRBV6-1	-	CASSETRWGLRRWGGYTF	TGTGCCAGCAGTGAAACGAGGTGGGGACTCCGCCGGTGGGGTGGCTACACCTTC
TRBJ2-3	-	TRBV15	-	CATSAIGSADTQYF	TGTGCCACCAGCGCCATTGGGTCAGCGGATACGCAGTATTTT
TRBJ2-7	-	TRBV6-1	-	CASSDTTVYSYEQYF	TGTGCCAGCAGTGACACAACAGTTTACTCCTACGAGCAGTACTTC
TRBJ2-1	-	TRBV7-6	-	CASSLGGMGRNEQFF	TGTGCCAGCAGCTTAGGGGGCATGGGGCGCAATGAGCAGTTCTTC
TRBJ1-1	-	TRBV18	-	CASSPLPGNAEAFF	TGTGCCAGCTCACCACTTCCGGGGAACGCTGAAGCTTTCTTT
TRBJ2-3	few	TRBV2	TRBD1	CASRLQGAADTQYF	TGTGCCAGCAGGTTACAGGGGGCAGCAGATACGCAGTATTTT
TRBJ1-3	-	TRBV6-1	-	CASSDWGRSGNTIYF	TGTGCCAGCAGTGACTGGGGGCGATCTGGAAACACCATATATTTT
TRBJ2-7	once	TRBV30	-	CAWSFPRAHEQYF	TGTGCCTGGAGTTTTCCCAGGGCCCACGAGCAGTACTTC
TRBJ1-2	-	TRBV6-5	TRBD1	CASSYATGAYGYTF	TGTGCCAGCAGTTACGCAACAGGGGCATATGGCTACACCTTC
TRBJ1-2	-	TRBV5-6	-	CASSTGGDRYGYTF	TGTGCCAGCAGCACGGGGGGGGATCGCTATGGCTACACCTTC
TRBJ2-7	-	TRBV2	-	CASSTGMGEQYF	TGTGCCAGCAGCACAGGGATGGGCGAGCAGTACTTC
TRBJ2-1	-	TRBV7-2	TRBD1	CASSLWTGGSSYNEQFF	TGTGCCAGCAGCCTATGGACAGGGGGCAGTTCCTACAATGAGCAGTTCTTC
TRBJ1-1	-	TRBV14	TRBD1	CASSQNRDRVVAFF	TGTGCCAGCAGCCAAAACCGGGACAGGGTGGTAGCTTTCTTT
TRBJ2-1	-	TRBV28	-	CASSRIANNEQFF	TGTGCCAGCAGCCGCATAGCGAACAATGAGCAGTTCTTC
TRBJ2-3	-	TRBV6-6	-	CASSYPPGDGTDTQYF	TGTGCCAGCAGTTACCCACCGGGGGACGGCACAGATACGCAGTATTTT
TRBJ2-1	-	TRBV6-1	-	CASDSRPEQFF	TGTGCCAGCGACAGTCGCCCCGAGCAGTTCTTC
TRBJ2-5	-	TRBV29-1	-	CSVDRGQETQYF	TGCAGCGTTGATCGGGGGCAAGAGACCCAGTACTTC
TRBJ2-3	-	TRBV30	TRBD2	CAWNGGSDTQYF	TGTGCCTGGAACGGGGGGTCAGATACGCAGTATTTT
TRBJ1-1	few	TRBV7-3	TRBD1	CASSLDRVGTEAFF	TGTGCCAGCAGCTTAGACAGGGTTGGGACTGAAGCTTTCTTT
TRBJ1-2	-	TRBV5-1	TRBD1	CASAYSQGAYGYTF	TGCGCCAGCGCCTATTCACAGGGGGCCTATGGCTACACCTTC
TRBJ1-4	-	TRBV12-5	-	CASGLPRSEKLFF	TGTGCTAGTGGTTTGCCTAGGTCCGAAAAACTGTTTTTT
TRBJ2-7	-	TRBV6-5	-	CASSSNDRSYEQYF	TGTGCCAGCAGTTCTAACGACAGGTCCTACGAGCAGTACTTC
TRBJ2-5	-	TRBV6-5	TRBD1	CASSSGTGLDQYF	TGTGCCAGCAGTTCTGGGACAGGTTTAGACCAGTACTTC
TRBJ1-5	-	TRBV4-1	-	CASSQGGVQPQHF	TGCGCCAGCAGCCAAGGGGGGGTACAGCCCCAGCATTTT
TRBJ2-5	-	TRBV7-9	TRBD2	CASSLTSVGITAQYF	TGTGCCAGCAGCTTAACTAGCGTTGGGATTACGGCCCAGTACTTC
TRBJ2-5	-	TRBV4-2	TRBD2	CASSQETSGAETQYF	TGTGCCAGCAGCCAAGAGACTAGCGGGGCCGAGACCCAGTACTTC
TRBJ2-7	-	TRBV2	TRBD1	CARRDRGLNEQYF	TGTGCCAGGAGGGACAGGGGGCTGAACGAGCAGTACTTC
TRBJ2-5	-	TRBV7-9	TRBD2	CASTFPTSGGFQETQYF	TGTGCCAGCACCTTTCCCACTAGCGGGGGATTCCAAGAGACCCAGTACTTC
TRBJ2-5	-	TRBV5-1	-	CASSLNGREPQETQYF	TGCGCCAGCAGCTTGAACGGGAGAGAACCCCAAGAGACCCAGTACTTC
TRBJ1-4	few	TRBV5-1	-	CASSSKTGDEKLFF	TGCGCCAGCAGCTCCAAGACAGGAGATGAAAAACTGTTTTTT
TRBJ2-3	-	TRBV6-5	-	CASSYGSRKATDTQYF	TGTGCCAGCAGTTACGGGAGTCGTAAAGCAACAGATACGCAGTATTTT
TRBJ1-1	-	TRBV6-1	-	CASSAKQTMNTEAFF	TGTGCCAGCAGTGCAAAACAGACGATGAACACTGAAGCTTTCTTT
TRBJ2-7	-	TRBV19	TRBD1	CASTSPGQGTLYEQYF	TGTGCCAGTACCTCACCGGGACAGGGGACCTTATACGAGCAGTACTTC
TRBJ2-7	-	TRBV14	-	CASSQEVLREQYF	TGTGCCAGCAGCCAAGAAGTGCTGAGGGAGCAGTACTTC
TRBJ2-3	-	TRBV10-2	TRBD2	CASSVSSGGAGTQYF	TGCGCCAGCAGTGTTTCCAGCGGGGGGGCCGGTACGCAGTATTTT
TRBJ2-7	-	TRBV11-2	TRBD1	CASSVRDSLSQFYEQYF	TGTGCCAGCAGCGTCCGGGACAGCCTATCCCAGTTCTACGAGCAGTACTTC
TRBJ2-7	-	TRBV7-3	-	CASSLTGPLGHSYEQYF	TGTGCCAGCAGCTTAACGGGACCCTTGGGACATTCCTACGAGCAGTACTTC
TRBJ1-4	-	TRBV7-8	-	CASSLGSHEKLFF	TGTGCCAGCAGCTTAGGTTCTCATGAAAAACTGTTTTTT
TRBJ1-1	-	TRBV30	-	CAWSYGGGEAFF	TGTGCCTGGAGTTATGGGGGAGGGGAAGCTTTCTTT
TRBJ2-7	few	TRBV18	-	CASSLGQGSGEQYF	TGTGCCAGCTCCCTGGGCCAGGGGAGTGGCGAGCAGTACTTC
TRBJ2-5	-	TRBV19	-	CASSPGVKETQYF	TGTGCCAGTAGTCCCGGAGTAAAAGAGACCCAGTACTTC
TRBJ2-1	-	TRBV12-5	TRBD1	CASGLGTGGNNEQFF	TGTGCTAGTGGTTTAGGCACAGGGGGAAACAATGAGCAGTTCTTC
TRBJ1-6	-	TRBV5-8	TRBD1	CASRRDRGPLHF	TGTGCCAGCAGACGGGACAGGGGGCCCCTCCACTTT
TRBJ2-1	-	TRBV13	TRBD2	CASSLGAGETYNEQFF	TGTGCCAGCAGCTTAGGAGCGGGAGAAACGTACAATGAGCAGTTCTTC